What follows are 8 T cell receptor beta chains derived from one specimen sequenced in a study of OX40 agonist ivuxolimab in advanced cancers. Preparation of the library involved the immunoSEQ multiplex PCR assay. The clones in this table, taken by TCRdb from immuneACCESS, are in-frame only. Not every clone is retained; where verified, under half of the shortfall comes from an unresolved V gene, and the cause of the rest is unknown. The sample table holds about 50,000 clones, of which roughly nine tenths were seen once. The ten largest clones take up approximately 0.78% of the sample. The sequencing used CD4+ or CD8+ T cells sorted from blood, collected in a trial of the OX40 agonist ivuxolimab. Receptor source: an adult with an advanced solid tumor such as melanoma, head and neck, liver or kidney cancer.

The chain joins TRBV27 to TRBJ1-5; D is uncertain. The CDR3 runs 13 residues. V lost 5 bases to trimming and J lost 3 bases, with 8 bases between them. Germline lookup yields CDR1 MNHEY and CDR2 SMNVEV (reference sequence). The chain's CDR3 is CASSIRYNQPQHF. The CDR3 DNA sequence: TGTGCCAGCAGTATCAGATACAATCAGCCCCAGCATTTT.

This chain uses TRBV2 with TRBJ1-4, with D unclear. Looked up from germline, CDR1 is SNHLY and CDR2 is FYNNEI. CDR3 length equals 11 residues. Trimming took 1 base from V and 11 from J, leaving 5 bases between them. The CDR3 spells CASSEGRKLFF. CDR3 DNA: TGTGCCAGCAGTGAAGGGCGGAAACTGTTTTTT.

The rearrangement joins TRBV27 to TRBJ2-5; 10 nucleotides agree with TRBD2. The CDR3 extends over 14 amino acids. The germline gives CDR1 MNHEY, CDR2 SMNVEV (reference sequence). The trim removed 5 bases at V and 3 bases at J, leaving 3 bases unmatched. The CDR3 sequence is CASSALAGKETQYF. CDR3 bases: TGTGCCAGCAGTGCACTAGCGGGGAAAGAGACCCAGTACTTC.

V and J are TRBV13 and TRBJ2-2; D possibly corresponds to TRBD2 (5 bases). This CDR3 spans 18 amino acids. Germline-derived CDR1 and CDR2 are PRHDT and FYEKMQ (reference sequence). The germline V and J ends were trimmed by 5 bases and 0 bases, with 19 bases remaining between them. In DNA, the CDR3 is TGTGCCAGCAGCCGCTTGCTGGTGCGGGCCGCGAACACCGGGGAGCTGTTTTTT. Residues: CASSRLLVRAANTGELFF.

V is TRBV7-8 and J is TRBJ2-7; D is undetermined. CDR3 size: 12 residues. From germline, CDR1 is SGHVS and CDR2 FQNEAQ. V was trimmed by 4 bases and J by 6 bases, leaving 10 bases between them. The CDR3 region has the DNA TGTGCCAGCAGCTATTCTAGTACCGAGCAGTACTTC. Protein sequence: CASSYSSTEQYF.

This chain connects TRBV30 to TRBJ1-6, with D possibly being TRBD1 (6 bases). This CDR3 has 15 amino acids. Germline V lookup: CDR1 GTSNPN, CDR2 SVGIG (reference sequence). Trimming cost V 2 bases and J 3 bases, with 11 bases left between them. The CDR3 nucleotides are TGTGCCTGGAGTACAGGGTTCGACTATAATTCACCCCTCCACTTT. It encodes CAWSTGFDYNSPLHF.

The chain uses TRBV9 and TRBJ1-2, with D uncertain. CDR3 size: 14 residues. Germline CDR1 reads SGDLS; CDR2 reads YYNGEE. V gave up 2 bases and J gave up 0 bases, with 8 bases separating them. CDR3 sequence (DNA): TGTGCCAGCAGCGTGGGAAGTTCTAACTATGGCTACACCTTC. Its translation: CASSVGSSNYGYTF.

V and J are TRBV19 and TRBJ1-3, with D unresolved. The CDR3 sequence is 16 residues long. Trimming stripped 4 bases from V and 1 base from J, with 14 bases between. Germline lookup yields CDR1 LNHDA and CDR2 SQIVND (reference sequence). The CDR3 loop reads CASSTSSWWSGNTIYF. The CDR3 nucleotides are TGTGCCAGTAGTACCTCTTCGTGGTGGTCTGGAAACACCATATATTTT.